The clone carrying this TCR beta chain appeared a few times. These data are taken from a study of cytomegalovirus exposure and HLA in healthy donors. Primers: 60 Vbeta forward and 13 Jbeta reverse. Original data processing: The count from a later analysis was some 80 million unique TCR beta chains, about 10 million of them shared. This table comes from immunoSEQ multiplex PCR, and its TCRdb copy is limited to in-frame clones, with some not included. The V and J calls and clone size were taken over from that table, and D and trimming were inferred from the DNA. The sample holds 100,000 to 150,000 clones, about 10% seen once. This CDR3 is built from 17 residues. Germline V gene lookup returns CDR1 SEHNR and CDR2 FQNEAQ (reference sequence).

Sequences were obtained from PBMCs. This TCR came from a woman between 18 and 29 years old in good health and CMV-seropositive. V gene TRBV7-9 combines with J gene TRBJ2-5, with 10 bases fitting TRBD2. The J call is uncertain, as TRBJ2-7 better fits the DNA end. This chain's CDR3 is CASSPLLAGGSPYEQYF. The CDR3 region has the DNA TGTGCCAGCAGCCCCCTCTTAGCGGGAGGTTCCCCCTACGAGCAGTACTTC.